This TCR beta chain was observed in a study of T cells in Graves' hyperthyroidism and ophthalmopathy. Across the whole study: Prior to any treatment, at the point of initial diagnosis, peripheral blood was collected. Study outcomes and limitations: Ophthalmopathy, as predicted by the model, came a median roughly 6.5 months after the prediction. Blood shared most expanded thyroid clonotypes above 0.001.

Remarks on this clonotype: The antigen is not known.

Under 3 months was the duration of disease in ophthalmopathy patients, who also had a Clinical Activity Score of at least 3 and a NOSPECS grade of at least 4. Researchers amplified the TCR beta CDR3 regions from RNA transcripts. Researchers ran a first-round RT-PCR on the TCR CDR3 using the HTBI primer set. MiXCR was run by TCRdb on the multiplex PCR reads, yielding one entry per CDR3 protein. The sample shows approximately 690,000 distinct CDR3 sequences, around 21% of them seen only once. Germline loops: CDR1 SGDLS, CDR2 YYNGEE. Trimming left V 0 bases short and J 6 bases short, with 9 bases between. CDR3 length: 13 residues.

This TCR came from a man aged 30 to 39 with Graves' ophthalmopathy. Sequencing was done on a sample of blood. V gene TRBV9 combines with J gene TRBJ1-1; D remains ambiguous. The CDR3 reads CASSVGGSSEAFF. In nucleotides, the CDR3 is TGTGCCAGCAGCGTAGGAGGAAGTTCTGAAGCTTTCTTT. Filled out from reference TRBV9 and TRBJ1-1, the complete variable domain reads DSGVTQTPKHLITATGQRVTLRCSPRSGDLSVYWYQQSLDQGLQFLIQYYNGEERAKGNILERFSAQQFPDLHSELNLSSLELGDSALYFCASSVGGSSEAFFGQGTRLTVV.